What follows are 14 T cell receptor beta chains derived from one specimen sequenced in a study of blood T cells in healthy people across ages (dated by TCRdb to 2015 to 2017). Receptor libraries were prepared by 5' RACE. Sequenced on an Illumina HiSeq 2500. A second PCR of roughly 6 to 12 cycles was run with a J-beta primer mix and a sample-barcoded 5' primer. TCRdb reworked the public reads: Q25 trimming with fastp, MiXCR clone assembly, productive beta chains retained. Identical CDR3 proteins give one entry, which carries the most common genes and DNA. The sample yields hundreds of thousands of distinct CDR3 sequences; around 21% were counted once. The ten largest clones take up around 3.4% of the sample. Material: blood. The receptors here all came from a man between 65 and 85 years old in good health.

The chain recombines TRBV28 with TRBJ2-7; 7 positions match TRBD2. The CDR3 is made up of 15 amino acids. Germline V gene lookup returns CDR1 MDHEN and CDR2 SYDVKM. J gave up 2 bases and V 6 bases, and 10 bases lay outside the gene matches. The CDR3 DNA reads TGTGCCAGCAGCCGAAAGCGGGACCTAACCTACGAGCAGTACTTC. It codes for CASSRKRDLTYEQYF.

This clonotype has just a few counts. The V call is TRBV2, the J call TRBJ1-5; D may be TRBD1 (5 bases). Deletions cut 6 bases from V and 6 bases from J, with 12 bases between. Germline V CDR1 and CDR2: SNHLY, FYNNEI. The CDR3 is 13 residues long. In DNA, the CDR3 is TGTGCCAGCAGAATCGGGGGATTTCAGCCCCAGCATTTT. As protein: CASRIGGFQPQHF.

This clonotype was seen a handful of times. One junction end disagrees with the germline gene, perhaps due to a read error. This rearrangement joins TRBV20-1 to TRBJ2-7; 11 bases align to TRBD2. CDR3 size: 18 residues. Germline V lookup: CDR1 DFQATT, CDR2 SNEGSKA (reference sequence). The CDR3 region has the DNA TGCAGTGCTAGAGGGTGGAGACTAGCGGGACGGGAAGTTTTCGAGCGGTACTTC. Protein: CSARGWRLAGREVFERYF.

This clonotype was picked up a small number of times. V and J are TRBV24-1 and TRBJ2-2; TRBD1 aligns across 9 bases. Trimming cost V 3 bases and J 3 bases; bases outside gene matches: 4. Germline assignment: CDR1 KGHDR and CDR2 SFDVKD. The CDR3 length is 16 residues. The CDR3 sequence is CATSDNRGRDTGELFF. The CDR3 nucleotides read TGTGCCACCAGTGATAACAGGGGGCGTGACACCGGGGAGCTGTTTTTT.

This clonotype has just a few counts. This rearrangement joins TRBV27 to TRBJ2-7; TRBD2 is a possible D gene (6 bases). The CDR3 sequence is 14 residues long. Between the trimmed V and J ends, which lost 0 bases and 5 bases, there was a span of 11 bases. Germline values: CDR1 MNHEY, CDR2 SMNVEV (reference sequence). The CDR3: CASSLSGGVNEQYF. The CDR3 bases are TGTGCCAGCAGTTTATCCGGGGGAGTAAACGAGCAGTACTTC.

Notes on this clonotype: A much larger clonotype is one base distant, so this may be a read error. The rearrangement links TRBV6-1 to TRBJ2-2; a possible D gene is TRBD2 (6 bases). The CDR3 length is 16 residues. Germline V CDR1 and CDR2: MNHNS, SASEGT. V was shortened by 4 bases and J by 6 bases, with 18 bases between the two germline ends. The CDR3 DNA follows: TGTGCCAGCAGTGGAGCCCGGAGGGGTCCCGCCGGGGAGCTGTTTTTT. Its protein is CASSGARRGPAGELFF.

This clonotype occurred a few times. CDR3 sequence (DNA): TGTGCCAGTAGTATAGGGGCGGGACAAAGCTACGAGCAGTACTTC. Protein sequence: CASSIGAGQSYEQYF. The chain joins TRBV19 to TRBJ2-5, with D possibly called TRBD1 or TRBD2 (6 bases each). The assigned J gene may be wrong: the sequence end matches TRBJ2-7 better. This CDR3 region has 15 residues. The germline gives CDR1 LNHDA, CDR2 SQIVND (reference sequence).

The table lists this clonotype with many counts. The chain is built from TRBV6-6 and TRBJ2-3; maybe TRBD2 (5 bases). The CDR3 sequence is 14 residues long. Trimming removed 5 bases from V and 2 bases from J, with 11 bases in between. Germline CDR1 reads MNHNY; CDR2 reads SVGAGI (reference sequence). CDR3 sequence reads: CASSPQEVTDTQYF. The CDR3 DNA sequence: TGTGCCAGCAGTCCTCAGGAGGTCACAGATACGCAGTATTTT.

The rearrangement joins TRBV12-3 or TRBV12-4 to TRBJ2-5; D may be TRBD2 (5 bases). Trimming took off 4 bases at V and 4 bases at J, with 13 bases between the two ends. The CDR3 covers 14 residues. The CDR3 DNA reads as TGTGCCAGCAGTTCACTGCTGGCGGGAGAGACCCAGTACTTC. Protein sequence: CASSSLLAGETQYF.

V and J are TRBV29-1 and TRBJ2-3; 7 bases are shared with TRBD1. V shed 7 bases, J shed 8 bases, and the junction held 12 bases outside the gene matches. The CDR3 consists of 13 residues. Germline values: CDR1 SQVTM, CDR2 ANQGSEA. CDR3 protein: CSAGGTGDGTQYF. Here the CDR3 DNA reads TGCAGCGCCGGAGGAACAGGGGACGGTACGCAGTATTTT.

As regards this clonotype: Relative to the germline gene, one junction end is altered; a read error may explain this. The V gene is TRBV28, the J gene TRBJ2-5; 9 bases fit TRBD1. This CDR3 has 15 residues. Germline values: CDR1 MDHEN, CDR2 SYDVKM. CDR3 nucleotide sequence: TGCGCCAGCAGTCCTGGGACAGGGAGGGCCGAGACCCAGTACTTC. Amino acid sequence: CASSPGTGRAETQYF.

This clonotype was counted between two and nine times. This may stem from a read error, because a much larger clone lies one nucleotide away. The rearrangement joins TRBV28 to TRBJ2-7; 10 positions match TRBD2. This CDR3 spans 15 amino acids. Germline CDR1 MDHEN, CDR2 SYDVKM. In DNA, the CDR3 is TGTACCAGCAGTTTAGGGACTAGCGCATACTACGAGCAGTACTTC. Translation: CTSSLGTSAYYEQYF.

V is TRBV6-1 and J is TRBJ1-1, with 8 bases identical to TRBD1. Germline V CDR1 and CDR2: MNHNS, SASEGT. Trimming at V came to 3 bases and at J to 6 bases, leaving 6 bases not matched to a gene. The CDR3 length is 14 residues. The CDR3 spells CASSELDRDSEAFF. CDR3 in DNA: TGTGCCAGCAGTGAGCTGGACAGGGACTCTGAAGCTTTCTTT.

This chain links TRBV6-1 with TRBJ1-6, with TRBD1 matching 9 bases. CDR3 length: 16 residues. V was clipped by 6 bases and J by 0 bases; unmatched bases: 3. From germline, CDR1 is MNHNS and CDR2 SASEGT. CDR3 DNA: TGTGCCAGCAGCGGACAGGGGAGCTCCTATAATTCACCCCTCCACTTT. Protein product: CASSGQGSSYNSPLHF.